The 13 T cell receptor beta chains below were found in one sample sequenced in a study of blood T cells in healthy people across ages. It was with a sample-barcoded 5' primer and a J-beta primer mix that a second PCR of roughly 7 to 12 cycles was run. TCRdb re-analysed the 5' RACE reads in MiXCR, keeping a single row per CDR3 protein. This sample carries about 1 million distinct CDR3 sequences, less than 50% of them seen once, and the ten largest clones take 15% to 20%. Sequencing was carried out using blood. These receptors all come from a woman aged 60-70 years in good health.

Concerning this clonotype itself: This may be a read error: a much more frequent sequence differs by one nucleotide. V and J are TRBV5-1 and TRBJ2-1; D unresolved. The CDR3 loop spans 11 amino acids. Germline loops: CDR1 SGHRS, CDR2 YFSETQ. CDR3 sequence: CASSESNEPFF. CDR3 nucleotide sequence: TGCGCCAGCAGTGAGAGCAATGAGCCGTTCTTC. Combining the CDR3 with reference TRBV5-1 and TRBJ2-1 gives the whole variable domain KAGVTQTPRYLIKTRGQQVTLSCSPISGHRSVSWYQQTPGQGLQFLFEYFSETQRNKGNFPGRFSGRQFSNSRSEMNVSTLELGDSALYLCASSESNEPFFGPGTRLTVL.

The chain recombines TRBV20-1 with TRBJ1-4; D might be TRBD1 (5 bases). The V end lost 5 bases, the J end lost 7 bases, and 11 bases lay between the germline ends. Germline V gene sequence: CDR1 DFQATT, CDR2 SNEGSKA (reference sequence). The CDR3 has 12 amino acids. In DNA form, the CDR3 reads TGCAGTGCTGCCGGGGGTGGTGAAAAACTGTTTTTT. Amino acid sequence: CSAAGGGEKLFF.

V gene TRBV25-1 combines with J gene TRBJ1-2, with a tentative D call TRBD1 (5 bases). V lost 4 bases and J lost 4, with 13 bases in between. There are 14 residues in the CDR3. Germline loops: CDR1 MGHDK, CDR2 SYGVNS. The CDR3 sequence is CASSGSGEGYGYTF. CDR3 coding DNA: TGTGCCAGCAGTGGCTCGGGGGAGGGCTATGGCTACACCTTC.

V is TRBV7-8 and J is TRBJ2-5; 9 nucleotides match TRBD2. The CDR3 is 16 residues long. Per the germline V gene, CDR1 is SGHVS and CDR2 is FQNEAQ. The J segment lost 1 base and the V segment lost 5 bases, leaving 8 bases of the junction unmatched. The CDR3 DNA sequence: TGTGCCAGCAGCCCCTCTAGCGGGAAAGGCCAAGAGACCCAGTACTTC. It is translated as CASSPSSGKGQETQYF.

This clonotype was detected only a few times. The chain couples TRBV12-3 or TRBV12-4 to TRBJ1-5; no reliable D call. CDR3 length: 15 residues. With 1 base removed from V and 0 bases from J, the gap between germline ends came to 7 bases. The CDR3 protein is CASSLGAFSNQPQHF. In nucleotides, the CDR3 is TGTGCCAGCAGTTTAGGAGCTTTTAGCAATCAGCCCCAGCATTTT.

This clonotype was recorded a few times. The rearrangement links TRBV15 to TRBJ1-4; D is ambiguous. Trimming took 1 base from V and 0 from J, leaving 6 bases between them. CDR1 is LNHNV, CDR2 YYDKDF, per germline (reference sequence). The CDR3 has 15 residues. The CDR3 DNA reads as TGTGCCACCAGCAGAGTCCTAGCAACTAATGAAAAACTGTTTTTT. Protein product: CATSRVLATNEKLFF.

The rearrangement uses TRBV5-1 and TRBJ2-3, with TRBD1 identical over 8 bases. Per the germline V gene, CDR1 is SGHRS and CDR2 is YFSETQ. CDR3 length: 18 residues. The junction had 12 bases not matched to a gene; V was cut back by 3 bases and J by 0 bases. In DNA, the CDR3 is TGCGCCAGCAGCTCCGGGACAGGCGCCGTTACTAGCACAGATACGCAGTATTTT. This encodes CASSSGTGAVTSTDTQYF.

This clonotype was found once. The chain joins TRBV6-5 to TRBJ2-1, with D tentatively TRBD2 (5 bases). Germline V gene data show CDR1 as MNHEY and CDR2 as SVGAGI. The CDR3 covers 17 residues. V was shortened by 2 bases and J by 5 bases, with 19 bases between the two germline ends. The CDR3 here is CASSYRHQRPSDNEQFF. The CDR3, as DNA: TGTGCCAGCAGTTACCGCCACCAGCGGCCCTCGGACAATGAGCAGTTCTTC.

Here the CDR3 reads CASSRLAGATDEQFF. The DNA of the CDR3 is TGTGCCAGCAGCCGACTAGCGGGAGCTACGGATGAGCAGTTCTTC. The chain joins TRBV7-3 to TRBJ2-1; 12 nucleotides agree with TRBD2. Germline values: CDR1 SGHTA, CDR2 FQGTGA. The CDR3 runs 15 residues. V dropped 5 bases and J dropped 8; count of bases not matched to a gene: 7. Complete variable domain (other parts from reference TRBV7-3 and TRBJ2-1): GAGVSQTPSNKVTEKGKYVELRCDPISGHTALYWYRQSLGQGPEFLIYFQGTGAADDSGLPNDRFFAVRPEGSVSTLKIQRTERGDSAVYLCASSRLAGATDEQFFGPGTRLTVL.

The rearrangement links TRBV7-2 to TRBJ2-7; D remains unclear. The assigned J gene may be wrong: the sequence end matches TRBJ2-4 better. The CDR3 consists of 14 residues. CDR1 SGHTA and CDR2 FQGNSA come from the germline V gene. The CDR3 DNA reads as TGTGCCAGCAGCTTTGTCCTAAGCAAAAACATTCAGTACTTC. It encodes CASSFVLSKNIQYF.

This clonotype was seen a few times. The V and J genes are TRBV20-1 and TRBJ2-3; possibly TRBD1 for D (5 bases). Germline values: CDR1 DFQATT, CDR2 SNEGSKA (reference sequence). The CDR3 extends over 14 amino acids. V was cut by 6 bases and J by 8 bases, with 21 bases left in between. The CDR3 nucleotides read TGCAGTGCCCTAGTCCCCAGGGTTGGAACTACGCAGTATTTT. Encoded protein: CSALVPRVGTTQYF.

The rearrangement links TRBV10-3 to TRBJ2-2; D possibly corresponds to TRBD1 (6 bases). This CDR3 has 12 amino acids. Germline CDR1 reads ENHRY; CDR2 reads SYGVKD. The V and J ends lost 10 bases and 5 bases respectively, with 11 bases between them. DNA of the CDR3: TGTGCCACACGACAGGTTACCGGGGAGCTGTTTTTT. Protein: CATRQVTGELFF.

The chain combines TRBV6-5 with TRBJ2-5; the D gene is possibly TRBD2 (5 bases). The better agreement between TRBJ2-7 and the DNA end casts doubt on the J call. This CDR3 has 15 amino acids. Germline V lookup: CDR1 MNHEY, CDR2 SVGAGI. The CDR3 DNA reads TGTGCCAGCAGTTTCTCCATAGGAGGTTCAAACGAGCAGTACTTC. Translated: CASSFSIGGSNEQYF.